This T cell receptor beta chain came from a study of glioma-infiltrating T cells after dendritic cell vaccination. Clones were sequenced by immunoSEQ multiplex PCR, and TCRdb holds only the in-frame ones, with some missing. This sample carries 90,000 to 95,000 clones, 70% to 90% of them seen once, and the ten largest clones take 2.1%. Time point indicated: after dendritic cell vaccination, including at tumor progression/relapse. The receptor's source is a human donor with glioblastoma. Sequences were derived from blood, sampled after dendritic cell vaccination.

This CDR3 is CASSPLNTEAFF. In DNA, the CDR3 is TGTGCCAGCAGCCCACTTAACACTGAAGCTTTCTTT. This chain joins TRBV6-5 and TRBJ1-1; D is uncertain. Looked up from germline, CDR1 is MNHEY and CDR2 is SVGAGI. There are 12 residues in the CDR3. The V and J ends lost 6 bases and 2 bases respectively, with 7 bases between them.